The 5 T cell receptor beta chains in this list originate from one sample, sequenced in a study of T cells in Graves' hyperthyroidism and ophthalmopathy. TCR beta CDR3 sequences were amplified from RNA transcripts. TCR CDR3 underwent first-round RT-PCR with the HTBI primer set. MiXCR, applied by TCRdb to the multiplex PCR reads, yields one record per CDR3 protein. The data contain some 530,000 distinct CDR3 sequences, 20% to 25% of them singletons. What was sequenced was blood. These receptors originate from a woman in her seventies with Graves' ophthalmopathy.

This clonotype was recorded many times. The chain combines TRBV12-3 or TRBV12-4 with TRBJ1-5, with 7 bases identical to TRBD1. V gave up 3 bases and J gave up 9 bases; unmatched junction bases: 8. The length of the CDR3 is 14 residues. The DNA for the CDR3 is TGTGCCAGCAGTTTTTTCGCAGGGGGTTCGCCCCAGCATTTT. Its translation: CASSFFAGGSPQHF.

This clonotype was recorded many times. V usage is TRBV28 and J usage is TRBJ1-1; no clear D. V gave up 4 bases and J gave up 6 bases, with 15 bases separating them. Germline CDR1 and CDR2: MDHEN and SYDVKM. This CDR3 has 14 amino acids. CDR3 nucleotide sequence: TGTGCCAGCAGTTCCGTAAGTCCGAGCCCTGAAGCTTTCTTT. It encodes CASSSVSPSPEAFF.

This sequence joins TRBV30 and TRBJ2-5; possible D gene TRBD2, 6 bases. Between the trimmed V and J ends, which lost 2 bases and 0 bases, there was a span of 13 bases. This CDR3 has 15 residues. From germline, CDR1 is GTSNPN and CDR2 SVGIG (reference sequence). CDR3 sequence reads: CAWSPGLGDQETQYF. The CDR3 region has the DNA TGTGCCTGGAGTCCGGGACTGGGGGACCAAGAGACCCAGTACTTC.

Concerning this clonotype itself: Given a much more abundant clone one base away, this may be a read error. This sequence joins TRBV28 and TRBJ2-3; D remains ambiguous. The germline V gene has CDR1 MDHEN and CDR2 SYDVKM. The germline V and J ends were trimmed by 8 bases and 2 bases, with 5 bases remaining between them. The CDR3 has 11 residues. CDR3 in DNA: TGTGCCAGCGGGGACACAGATACGCAGTATTTT. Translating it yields CASGDTDTQYF.

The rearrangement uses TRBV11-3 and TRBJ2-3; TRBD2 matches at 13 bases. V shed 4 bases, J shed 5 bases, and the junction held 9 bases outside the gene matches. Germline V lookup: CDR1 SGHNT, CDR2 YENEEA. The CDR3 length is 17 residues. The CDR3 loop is CASSSQRLAGGRDTQYF. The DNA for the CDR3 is TGTGCCAGCAGCTCGCAAAGACTAGCGGGAGGACGAGATACGCAGTATTTT.